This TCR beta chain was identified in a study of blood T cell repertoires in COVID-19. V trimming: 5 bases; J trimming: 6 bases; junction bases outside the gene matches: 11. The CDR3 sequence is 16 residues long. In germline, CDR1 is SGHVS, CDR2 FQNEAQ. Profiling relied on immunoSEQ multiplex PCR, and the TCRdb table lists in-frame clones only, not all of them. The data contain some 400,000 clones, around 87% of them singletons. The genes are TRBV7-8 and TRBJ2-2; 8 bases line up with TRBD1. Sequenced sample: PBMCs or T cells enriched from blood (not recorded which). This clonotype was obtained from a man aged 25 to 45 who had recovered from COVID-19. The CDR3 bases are TGTGCCAGCAGCAATAGACAGGGGCCCCTCGCCGGGGAGCTGTTTTTT. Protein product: CASSNRQGPLAGELFF.